These 8 T cell receptor beta chains were sequenced from one sample in a study of monozygotic twins with inflammatory bowel disease. TCRdb derives one entry per CDR3 protein from the 5' RACE reads, leaving out DNA. The listing contains approximately 330,000 distinct CDR3 sequences. The sample comprised blood. These receptors originate from a human donor with ulcerative colitis or Crohn's disease, or a healthy co-twin of an affected twin (not recorded which).

This chain connects TRBV7-2 to TRBJ2-7. Germline CDR1 is SGHTA and CDR2 is FQGNSA. The CDR3 has 13 amino acids. This CDR3 is CASSRSGPYEQYF.

The chain carries TRBV3-1 and TRBJ2-3. CDR3 length: 17 residues. CDR1 is LGHDT and CDR2 is YNNKEL in the germline V gene (reference sequence). The CDR3 region is CASSQVGYAMARDTQYF.

The CDR3 reads CASSLAMTSNEQFF. This chain uses TRBV5-1 with TRBJ2-1. This CDR3 is 14 amino acids long. CDR1 and CDR2 from the germline V gene are SGHRS and YFSETQ.

The gene calls are TRBV6-5 and TRBJ1-5; TCRdb picks TRBD1, but there is no DNA to check that call. CDR3 length equals 17 residues. Germline loops: CDR1 MNHEY, CDR2 SVGAGI. The CDR3 reads CASSYTWDRTSNQPQHF.

This chain uses TRBV7-2 with TRBJ1-3; TCRdb calls TRBD1, which cannot be checked without DNA. This CDR3 is built from 15 residues. The germline gives CDR1 SGHTA, CDR2 FQGNSA. CDR3: CASSPPGDFWNTIYF.

The chain joins TRBV6-1 to TRBJ1-1; TCRdb's assignment of TRBD1 cannot be checked, as there is no DNA. CDR1 is MNHNS, CDR2 SASEGT, per germline. This CDR3 is 15 amino acids long. The CDR3 protein is CASSRPQTGVTEAFF.

The chain employs TRBV9 and TRBJ2-1. This CDR3 is built from 14 residues. Germline CDR1 SGDLS, CDR2 YYNGEE. The CDR3 here is CASSVVRWDNEQFF.

This rearrangement joins TRBV9 to TRBJ2-2; TCRdb reports TRBD1, a call that lacks DNA to check it against. The CDR3 consists of 15 residues. Per germline, CDR1 SGDLS and CDR2 YYNGEE. CDR3 loop: CASSVEGWNTGELFF.